Shown below are 18 T cell receptor beta chains from a single sample sequenced in a study of pediatric ulcerative colitis. Only in-frame clones appear in the TCRdb table, and some are missing; sequencing was by immunoSEQ multiplex PCR. The sample holds about 64,000 clones, approximately 87% seen once. The source material was blood. The source is a boy aged 5-17 years with severe ulcerative colitis.

The genes are TRBV18 and TRBJ2-7; D not certain. Germline values: CDR1 KGHSH, CDR2 LQKENI. Trimming removed 3 bases at V and 0 bases at J, with 9 bases between. The CDR3 spans 14 residues. CDR3 region: CASSPGAGSYEQYF. CDR3 bases: TGTGCCAGCTCACCGGGTGCTGGCTCCTACGAGCAGTACTTC.

The chain combines TRBV6-1 with TRBJ2-3; 9 bases map to TRBD2. The V segment lost 3 bases and the J segment 3 bases; nucleotides outside the gene matches: 7. Germline assignment: CDR1 MNHNS and CDR2 SASEGT. The CDR3 runs to 16 residues. CDR3 in amino acids: CASSDGRSGSTDTQYF. The CDR3 DNA reads TGTGCCAGCAGTGATGGGCGTAGCGGGAGTACAGATACGCAGTATTTT.

This chain links TRBV5-1 with TRBJ2-1; 11 nucleotides match TRBD2. V lost 4 bases, J lost 8 bases, and 2 bases stayed unmatched. Germline-derived CDR1 and CDR2 are SGHRS and YFSETQ. The CDR3 is made up of 13 amino acids. Here the CDR3 reads CASSEGLADEQFF. The CDR3 bases are TGCGCCAGCAGCGAGGGACTAGCGGATGAGCAGTTCTTC.

This clone has a handful of counts. This chain connects TRBV4-1 to TRBJ2-1; D is ambiguous. CDR1 is MGHRA and CDR2 is YSYEKL in the germline V gene. This CDR3 has 14 amino acids. With 0 bases removed from V and 6 bases from J, the gap between germline ends came to 9 bases. CDR3 in amino acids: CASSQDRTLNEQFF. CDR3 coding DNA: TGCGCCAGCAGCCAAGATCGAACGCTCAATGAGCAGTTCTTC.

V and J are TRBV4-1 and TRBJ2-7; D gene unclear. The V and J ends lost 0 bases and 0 bases respectively, with 12 bases between them. Germline V gene lookup returns CDR1 MGHRA and CDR2 YSYEKL. The CDR3 is 16 residues long. CDR3 in DNA: TGCGCCAGCAGCCAAGAATCTATCCAGCCCTCCTACGAGCAGTACTTC. Translated, it gives CASSQESIQPSYEQYF.

V is TRBV7-8 and J is TRBJ2-2; D not resolved. V dropped 2 bases and J dropped 2 bases, with 6 bases sitting between them. This CDR3 comprises 14 residues. Per the germline V gene, CDR1 is SGHVS and CDR2 is FQNEAQ. The DNA of the CDR3 is TGTGCCAGCAGCTTATCCGATAACACCGGGGAGCTGTTTTTT. Its translation is CASSLSDNTGELFF.

J is TRBJ2-3 and V is TRBV29-1; TRBD2 might be the D (6 bases). V was trimmed by 4 bases and J by 2 bases, leaving 13 bases between them. The CDR3 spans 14 residues. CDR1 is SQVTM, CDR2 ANQGSEA, per germline. CDR3 sequence: CSVALLAYTDTQYF. The CDR3, as DNA: TGCAGCGTTGCCCTACTAGCCTACACAGATACGCAGTATTTT.

This clone was seen once. CDR3: CASTSWDSHSSGNTIYF. The CDR3 bases are TGTGCCAGCACCTCTTGGGACTCCCACAGTTCTGGAAACACCATATATTTT. The J gene is TRBJ1-3, the V gene TRBV11-2; possibly TRBD1 for D (5 bases). The germline V gene has CDR1 SGHAT and CDR2 FQNNGV. V gave up 7 bases and J gave up 1 base, with 20 bases separating them. This CDR3 region has 17 residues.

The chain employs TRBV27 and TRBJ2-3; 15 bases fit TRBD2. Losses at the gene ends were 5 bases for V and 7 bases for J; bases not matched to a gene: 10. The CDR3 consists of 17 residues. In germline, CDR1 is MNHEY, CDR2 SMNVEV (reference sequence). The CDR3 is CASSDLGLAGGGYTQYF. The CDR3 bases are TGTGCCAGCAGTGACCTGGGACTAGCGGGAGGTGGATATACGCAGTATTTT.

This clone was counted a few times. Other nucleotide sequences in the sample specify the same CDR3. This rearrangement joins TRBV19 to TRBJ1-5; maybe TRBD1 (6 bases). Trimming left V 8 bases short and J 2 bases short, with 7 bases between. The CDR3 sequence is 12 residues long. The germline V gene has CDR1 LNHDA and CDR2 SQIVND (reference sequence). The CDR3, as DNA: TGTGCCAGTCGACAGGGCAATCAGCCCCAGCATTTT. Translating gives CASRQGNQPQHF.

The chain couples TRBV7-6 to TRBJ2-1; no reliable D call. V was clipped by 5 bases and J by 2 bases, with 16 bases between them. The germline gives CDR1 SGHVS, CDR2 FNYEAQ. The CDR3 contains 16 residues. CDR3 bases: TGTGCCAGCAGCGAGCTAGATCTGACCCCCTACAATGAGCAGTTCTTC. Protein sequence: CASSELDLTPYNEQFF. Using reference TRBV7-6 and TRBJ2-1 for the parts outside the CDR3, the full variable domain is GAGVSQSPRYKVTKRGQDVALRCDPISGHVSLYWYRQALGQGPEFLTYFNYEAQQDKSGLPNDRFSAERPEGSISTLTIQRTEQRDSAMYRCASSELDLTPYNEQFFGPGTRLTVL.

Remarks on this clone: This specimen includes other DNA sequences encoding the same CDR3. V gene TRBV9 combines with J gene TRBJ2-5, with 8 bases matching TRBD2. Trimming cost V 0 bases and J 5 bases; bases outside gene matches: 6. The V gene's germline CDR1 is SGDLS and CDR2 YYNGEE. There are 15 residues in the CDR3. The CDR3 nucleotides are TGTGCCAGCAGCGTAGGAGCGGGAGTATCGGAGACCCAGTACTTC. Protein sequence: CASSVGAGVSETQYF.

This chain uses TRBV19 with TRBJ2-7; D gene unclear. V lost 4 bases to trimming and J lost 5 bases, with 9 bases between them. This CDR3 contains 12 residues. Looked up from germline, CDR1 is LNHDA and CDR2 is SQIVND (reference sequence). CDR3 residues: CASSRVGNEQYF. The CDR3 nucleotides are TGTGCCAGTAGTAGGGTTGGGAACGAGCAGTACTTC. Full variable domain (outside the CDR3, taken from reference TRBV19 and TRBJ2-7): DGGITQSPKYLFRKEGQNVTLSCEQNLNHDAMYWYRQDPGQGLRLIYYSQIVNDFQKGDIAEGYSVSREKKESFPLTVTSAQKNPTAFYLCASSRVGNEQYFGPGTRLTVT.

The chain links TRBV27 to TRBJ2-7, with 10 bases fitting TRBD2. This CDR3 has 14 amino acids. In germline, CDR1 is MNHEY, CDR2 SMNVEV (reference sequence). Trimming at V came to 2 bases and at J to 6 bases, leaving 4 bases not matched to a gene. Written as DNA, the CDR3 is TGTGCCAGCAGTTTAGGGGCTAGCGGGAGCGAGCAGTACTTC. Residues: CASSLGASGSEQYF.

V usage is TRBV25-1 and J usage is TRBJ2-7; 13 bases agree with TRBD2. The J segment lost 4 bases and the V segment lost 3 bases, leaving 3 bases of the junction unmatched. The CDR3 sequence is 15 residues long. CDR1 is MGHDK, CDR2 SYGVNS, per germline. The CDR3 region is CASSDGLAGVYEQYF. The CDR3 DNA reads as TGTGCCAGCAGTGACGGACTAGCGGGAGTGTACGAGCAGTACTTC.

The V call is TRBV18, the J call TRBJ2-3; D is uncertain. The CDR3 contains 14 residues. Germline lookup yields CDR1 KGHSH and CDR2 LQKENI. Trimming left V 0 bases short and J 6 bases short, with 10 bases between. CDR3 region: CASSPPVRTDTQYF. The CDR3 nucleotides read TGTGCCAGCTCACCACCGGTCCGGACGGATACGCAGTATTTT.

The chain has TRBV29-1 and TRBJ2-7; TRBD2 is a possible D gene (6 bases). V lost 4 bases and J lost 2, with 15 bases in between. CDR1 and CDR2 (germline): SQVTM, ANQGSEA. The CDR3 length is 14 residues. The CDR3 is CSVVSQGGAYEQYF. DNA for the CDR3: TGCAGCGTTGTTTCCCAAGGAGGGGCCTACGAGCAGTACTTC.

The CDR3 DNA sequence: TGTGCCAGCAGTTCCGGGACTAGCGGGAGGGATGAGCAGTTCTTC. Translated: CASSSGTSGRDEQFF. The chain couples TRBV27 to TRBJ2-1; 16 nucleotides match TRBD2. This CDR3 has 15 amino acids. V lost 4 bases and J lost 8; bases outside the gene matches: 2. Per the germline V gene, CDR1 is MNHEY and CDR2 is SMNVEV (reference sequence).